Included here is one TCR beta chain sequence, with context. This table comes from immunoSEQ multiplex PCR, and its TCRdb copy is limited to in-frame clones, with some not included. The sample holds about 300,000 clones, approximately 90% seen once. The data were taken from a study of blood T cell repertoires in COVID-19. As for the study in general: Sample material is recorded as cDNA or gDNA derived from T cells, B-cell-depleted T cells, or PBMCs.

Participants spanned ages roughly 18 to 95 years and resided in 20 to 30 US areas. For recovered donors of Cohort 3, there were two negative PCRs, clearance, or symptom resolution. The CDR3 runs to 15 residues. Trimming cost V 2 bases and J 8 bases, with 16 bases left between them. Germline V gives CDR1 SEHNR, CDR2 FQNEAQ (reference sequence). The rearrangement joins TRBV7-9 to TRBJ2-1; the D gene is possibly TRBD1 (5 bases). This sequence originates from a woman aged 18-35 years who had recovered from COVID-19. Sequenced input: PBMCs or T cells enriched from blood (not recorded which). CDR3 nucleotide sequence: TGTGCCAGCAGCTTACGCAGGGTGGAGTTGGATGAGCAGTTCTTC. Its protein product is CASSLRRVELDEQFF.